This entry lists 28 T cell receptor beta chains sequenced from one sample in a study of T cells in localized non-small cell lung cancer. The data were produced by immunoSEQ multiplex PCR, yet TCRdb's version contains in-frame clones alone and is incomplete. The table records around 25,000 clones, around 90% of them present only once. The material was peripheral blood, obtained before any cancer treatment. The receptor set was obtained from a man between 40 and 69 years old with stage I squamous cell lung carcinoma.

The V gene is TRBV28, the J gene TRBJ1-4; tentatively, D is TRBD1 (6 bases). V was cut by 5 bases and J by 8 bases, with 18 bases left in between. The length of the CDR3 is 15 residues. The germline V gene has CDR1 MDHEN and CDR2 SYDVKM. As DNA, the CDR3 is TGTGCCAGCAGTCAAGGGGGGCTGCTAAGGGAAAAACTGTTTTTT. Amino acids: CASSQGGLLREKLFF.

Here the CDR3 reads CASSGRDRGSQETQYF. In nucleotides, the CDR3 is TGTGCCAGCAGTGGCCGGGACAGGGGATCCCAAGAGACCCAGTACTTC. The chain combines TRBV6-4 with TRBJ2-5; 10 nucleotides align to TRBD1. The CDR3 contains 16 residues. Germline V gene data show CDR1 as MRHNA and CDR2 as SNTAGT. Germline trimming cut 4 bases from V and 1 base from J; bases unmatched to any gene: 6.

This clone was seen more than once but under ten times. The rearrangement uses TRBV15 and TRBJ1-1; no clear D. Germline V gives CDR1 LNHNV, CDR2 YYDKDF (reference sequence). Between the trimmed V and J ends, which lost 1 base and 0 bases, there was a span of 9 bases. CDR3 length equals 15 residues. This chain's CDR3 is CATSRGGSMNTEAFF. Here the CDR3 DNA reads TGTGCCACCAGCAGAGGGGGATCAATGAACACTGAAGCTTTCTTT.

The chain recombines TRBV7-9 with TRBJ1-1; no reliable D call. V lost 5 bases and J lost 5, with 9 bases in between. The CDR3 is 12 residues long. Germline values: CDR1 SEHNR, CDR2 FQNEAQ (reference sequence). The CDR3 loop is CASSEIGTEAFF. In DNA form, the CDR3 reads TGTGCCAGCAGCGAAATAGGAACTGAAGCTTTCTTT. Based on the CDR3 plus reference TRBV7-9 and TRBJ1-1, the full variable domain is DTGVSQNPRHKITKRGQNVTFRCDPISEHNRLYWYRQTLGQGPEFLTYFQNEAQLEKSRLLSDRFSAERPKGSFSTLEIQRTEQGDSAMYLCASSEIGTEAFFGQGTRLTVV.

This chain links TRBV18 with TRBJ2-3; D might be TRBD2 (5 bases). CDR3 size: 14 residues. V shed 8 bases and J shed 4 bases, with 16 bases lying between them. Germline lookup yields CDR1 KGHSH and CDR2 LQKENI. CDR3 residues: CASRVGGPADTQYF. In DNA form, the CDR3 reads TGTGCCAGCCGGGTAGGAGGACCCGCAGATACGCAGTATTTT.

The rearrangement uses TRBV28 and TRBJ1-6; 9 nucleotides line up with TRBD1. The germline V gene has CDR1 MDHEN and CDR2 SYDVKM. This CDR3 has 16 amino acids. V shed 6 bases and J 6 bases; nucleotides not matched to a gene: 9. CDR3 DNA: TGTGCCAGCAGCATGGACAGGGGACCTTCTAATTCACCCCTCCACTTT. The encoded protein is CASSMDRGPSNSPLHF.

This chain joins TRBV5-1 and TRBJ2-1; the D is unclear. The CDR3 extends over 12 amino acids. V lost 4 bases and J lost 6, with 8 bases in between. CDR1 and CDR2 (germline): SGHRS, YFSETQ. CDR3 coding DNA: TGCGCCAGCAGCCCTCCGGCCAATGAGCAGTTCTTC. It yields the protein CASSPPANEQFF. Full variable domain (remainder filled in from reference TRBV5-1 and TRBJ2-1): KAGVTQTPRYLIKTRGQQVTLSCSPISGHRSVSWYQQTPGQGLQFLFEYFSETQRNKGNFPGRFSGRQFSNSRSEMNVSTLELGDSALYLCASSPPANEQFFGPGTRLTVL.

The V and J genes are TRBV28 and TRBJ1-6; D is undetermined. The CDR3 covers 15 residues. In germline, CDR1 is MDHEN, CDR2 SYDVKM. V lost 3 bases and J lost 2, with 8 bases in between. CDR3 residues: CASSLGRTYNSPLHF. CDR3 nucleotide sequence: TGTGCCAGCAGTTTGGGCAGAACCTATAATTCACCCCTCCACTTT.

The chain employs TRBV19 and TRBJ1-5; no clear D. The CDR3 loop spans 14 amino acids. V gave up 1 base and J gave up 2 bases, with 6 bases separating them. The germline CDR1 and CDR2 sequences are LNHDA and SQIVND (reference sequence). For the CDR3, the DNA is TGTGCCAGTAGTATAGTGGGTGGCAATCAGCCCCAGCATTTT. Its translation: CASSIVGGNQPQHF.

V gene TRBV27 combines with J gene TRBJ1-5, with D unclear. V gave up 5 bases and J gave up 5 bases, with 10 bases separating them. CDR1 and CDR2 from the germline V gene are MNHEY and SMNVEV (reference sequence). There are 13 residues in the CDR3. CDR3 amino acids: CASSKGLDQPQHF. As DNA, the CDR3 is TGTGCCAGCAGTAAAGGGTTAGATCAGCCCCAGCATTTT.

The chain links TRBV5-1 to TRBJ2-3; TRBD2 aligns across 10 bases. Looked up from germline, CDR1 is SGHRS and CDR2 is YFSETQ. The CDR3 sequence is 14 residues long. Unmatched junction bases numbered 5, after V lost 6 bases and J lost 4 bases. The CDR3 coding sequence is TGCGCCAGCACAGCGGGGGGGCCCGCAGATACGCAGTATTTT. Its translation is CASTAGGPADTQYF.

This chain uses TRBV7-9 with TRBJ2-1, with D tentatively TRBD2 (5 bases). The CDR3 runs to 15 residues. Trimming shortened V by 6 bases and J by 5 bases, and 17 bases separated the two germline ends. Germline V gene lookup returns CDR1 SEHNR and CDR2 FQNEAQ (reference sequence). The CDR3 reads CASSSTNPGDNEQFF. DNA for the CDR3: TGTGCCAGCAGTTCTACAAACCCCGGGGACAATGAGCAGTTCTTC.

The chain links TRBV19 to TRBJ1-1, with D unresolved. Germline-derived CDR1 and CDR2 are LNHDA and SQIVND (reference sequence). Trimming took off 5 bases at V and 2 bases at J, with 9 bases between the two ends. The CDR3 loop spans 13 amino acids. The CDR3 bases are TGTGCCAGTAGTCAGATTGCCAACACTGAAGCTTTCTTT. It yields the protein CASSQIANTEAFF.

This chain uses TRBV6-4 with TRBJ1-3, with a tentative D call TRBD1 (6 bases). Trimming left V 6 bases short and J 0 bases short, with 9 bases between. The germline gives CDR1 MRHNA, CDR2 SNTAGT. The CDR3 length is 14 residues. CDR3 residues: CASRRGGSGNTIYF. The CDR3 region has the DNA TGTGCCAGCAGGAGGGGGGGCTCTGGAAACACCATATATTTT.

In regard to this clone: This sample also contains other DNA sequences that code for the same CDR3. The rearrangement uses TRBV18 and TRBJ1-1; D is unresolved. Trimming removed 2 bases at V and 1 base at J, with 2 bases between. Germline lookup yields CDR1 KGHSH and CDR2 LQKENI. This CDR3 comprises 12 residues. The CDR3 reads CASSPENTEAFF. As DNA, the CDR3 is TGTGCCAGCTCACCAGAGAACACTGAAGCTTTCTTT.

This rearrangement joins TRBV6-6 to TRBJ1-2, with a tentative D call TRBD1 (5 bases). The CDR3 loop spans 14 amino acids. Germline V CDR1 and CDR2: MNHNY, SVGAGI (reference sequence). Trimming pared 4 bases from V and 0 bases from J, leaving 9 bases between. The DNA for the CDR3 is TGTGCCAGCAGTTTCTCGACAGCTAACTATGGCTACACCTTC. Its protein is CASSFSTANYGYTF.

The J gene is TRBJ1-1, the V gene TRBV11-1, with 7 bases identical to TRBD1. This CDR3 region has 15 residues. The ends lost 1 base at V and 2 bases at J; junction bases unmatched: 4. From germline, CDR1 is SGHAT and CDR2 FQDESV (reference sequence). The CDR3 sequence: CASSLGGTANTEAFF. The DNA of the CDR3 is TGTGCCAGCAGCTTAGGAGGGACAGCTAACACTGAAGCTTTCTTT.

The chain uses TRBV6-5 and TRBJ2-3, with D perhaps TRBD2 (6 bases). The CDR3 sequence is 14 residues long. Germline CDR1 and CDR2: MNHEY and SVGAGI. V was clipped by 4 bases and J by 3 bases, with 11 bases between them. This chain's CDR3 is CASSWVGGTDTQYF. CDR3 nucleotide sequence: TGTGCCAGCAGTTGGGTCGGGGGTACAGATACGCAGTATTTT.

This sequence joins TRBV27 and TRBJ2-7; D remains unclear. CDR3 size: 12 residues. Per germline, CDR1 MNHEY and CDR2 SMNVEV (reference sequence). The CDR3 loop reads CAARTGLDEQYF. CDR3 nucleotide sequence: TGTGCAGCCAGGACGGGCCTCGACGAGCAGTACTTC.

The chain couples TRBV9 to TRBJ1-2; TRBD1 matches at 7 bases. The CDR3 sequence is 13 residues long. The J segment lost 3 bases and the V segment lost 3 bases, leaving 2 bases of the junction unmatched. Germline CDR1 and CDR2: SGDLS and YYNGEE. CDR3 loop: CASSDTGDYGYTF. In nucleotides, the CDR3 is TGTGCCAGCAGCGACACAGGGGACTATGGCTACACCTTC.

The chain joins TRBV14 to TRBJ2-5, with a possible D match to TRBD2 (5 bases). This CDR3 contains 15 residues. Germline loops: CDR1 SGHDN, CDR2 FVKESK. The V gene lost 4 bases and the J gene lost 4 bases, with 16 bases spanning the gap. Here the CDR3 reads CASSLNGVTRETQYF. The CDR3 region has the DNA TGTGCCAGCAGCCTCAACGGGGTCACGCGAGAGACCCAGTACTTC.

The CDR3 DNA is TGTGCCAGTAGTTCAAACACCGGGGAGCTGTTTTTT. Translated: CASSSNTGELFF. The chain is built from TRBV19 and TRBJ2-2; D gene unclear. CDR1 and CDR2 from the germline V gene are LNHDA and SQIVND (reference sequence). Between the trimmed V and J ends, which lost 5 bases and 2 bases, there was a span of 3 bases. CDR3 length: 12 residues. The variable domain in full, with the rest retrieved from reference TRBV19 and TRBJ2-2, is DGGITQSPKYLFRKEGQNVTLSCEQNLNHDAMYWYRQDPGQGLRLIYYSQIVNDFQKGDIAEGYSVSREKKESFPLTVTSAQKNPTAFYLCASSSNTGELFFGEGSRLTVL.

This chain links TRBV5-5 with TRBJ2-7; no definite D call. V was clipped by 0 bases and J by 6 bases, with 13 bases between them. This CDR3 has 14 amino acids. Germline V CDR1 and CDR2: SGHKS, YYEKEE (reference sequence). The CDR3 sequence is CASSLVGRSSEQYF. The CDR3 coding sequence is TGTGCCAGCAGCTTGGTGGGTCGGTCGTCCGAGCAGTACTTC. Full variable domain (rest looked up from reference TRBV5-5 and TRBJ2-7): DAGVTQSPTHLIKTRGQQVTLRCSPISGHKSVSWYQQVLGQGPQFIFQYYEKEERGRGNFPDRFSARQFPNYSSELNVNALLLGDSALYLCASSLVGRSSEQYFGPGTRLTVT.

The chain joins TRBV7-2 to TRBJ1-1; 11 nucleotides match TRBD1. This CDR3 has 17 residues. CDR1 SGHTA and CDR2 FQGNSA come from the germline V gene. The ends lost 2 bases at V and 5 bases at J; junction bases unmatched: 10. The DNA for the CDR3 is TGTGCCAGCAGCTTATTTTACACCGGGACAGGGGGAACTGAAGCTTTCTTT. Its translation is CASSLFYTGTGGTEAFF.

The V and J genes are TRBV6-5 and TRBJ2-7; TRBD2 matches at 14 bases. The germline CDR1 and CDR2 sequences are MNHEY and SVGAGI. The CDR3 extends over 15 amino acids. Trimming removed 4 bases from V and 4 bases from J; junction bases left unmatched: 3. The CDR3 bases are TGTGCCAGCAGTTCCAGACTAGCGGGGGGGTACGAGCAGTACTTC. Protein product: CASSSRLAGGYEQYF.

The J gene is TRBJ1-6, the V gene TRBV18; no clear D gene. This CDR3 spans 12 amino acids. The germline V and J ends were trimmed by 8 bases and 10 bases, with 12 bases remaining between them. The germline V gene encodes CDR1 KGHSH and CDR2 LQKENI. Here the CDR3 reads CASRPGGSPLHF. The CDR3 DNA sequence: TGTGCCAGCCGCCCAGGTGGCTCACCCCTCCACTTT.

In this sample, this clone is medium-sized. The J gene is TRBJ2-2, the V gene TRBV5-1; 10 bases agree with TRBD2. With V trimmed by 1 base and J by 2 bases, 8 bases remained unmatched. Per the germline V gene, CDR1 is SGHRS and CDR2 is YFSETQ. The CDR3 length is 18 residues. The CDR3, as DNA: TGCGCCAGCAGCTTGTATTATAGCGGGGGGACAAACACCGGGGAGCTGTTTTTT. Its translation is CASSLYYSGGTNTGELFF. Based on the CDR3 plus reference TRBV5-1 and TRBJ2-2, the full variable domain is KAGVTQTPRYLIKTRGQQVTLSCSPISGHRSVSWYQQTPGQGLQFLFEYFSETQRNKGNFPGRFSGRQFSNSRSEMNVSTLELGDSALYLCASSLYYSGGTNTGELFFGEGSRLTVL.

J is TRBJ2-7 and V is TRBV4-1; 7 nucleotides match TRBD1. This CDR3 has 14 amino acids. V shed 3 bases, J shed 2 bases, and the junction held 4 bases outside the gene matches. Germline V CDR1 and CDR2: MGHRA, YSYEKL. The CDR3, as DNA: TGCGCCAGCAGCCACCCGGGACAGACCTACGAGCAGTACTTC. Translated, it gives CASSHPGQTYEQYF.